A single count supports the clone carrying this T cell receptor (beta chain). The target antigen is unknown. Trimming left V 4 bases short and J 4 bases short, with 8 bases between. This CDR3 is built from 12 residues. The germline V gene has CDR1 MNHEY and CDR2 SVGEGT. These data come from a study of T cell repertoires in cytomegalovirus infection. Study at large: From public TCR beta signatures came an indication of both CMV infection and matching HLA type.

Study-wide findings and caveats: HLA-C-restricted, CMV-specific TCR beta clonotypes were dominant ex vivo. Identification of carriers of CMV plus the relevant HLA was performed using cumulative public TCR beta family frequency.

TCRdb independently ran MiXCR on the reads; one entry per CDR3 protein. The table shows fewer than 950,000 distinct CDR3 sequences, with approximately 30% occurring only once. The chain employs TRBV6-2 or TRBV6-3 and TRBJ2-7; the D is unclear. The clonotype comes from a human donor in good health (CMV status not recorded). Some clones in this sample may be carry-over from other donors' samples. Specimen: cultured CD8+ T cells from PBMCs, collected from culture after CMV antigen stimulation. The CDR3 here is CASSFGGYEQYV. CDR3 nucleotides: TGTGCCAGCAGTTTCGGCGGATACGAGCAGTACGTC.